The 3 T cell receptor beta chains presented below share a single source sample, sequenced in a study of T cells in Graves' hyperthyroidism and ophthalmopathy (dated by TCRdb to between 2018 and 2021). The library was prepared using multiplex PCR. Sequencing used an Illumina HiSeq 2000. Amplification of TCR beta CDR3 regions was carried out from RNA transcripts. The first round of RT-PCR for the TCR CDR3 was performed with the HTBI primer set and the Qiagen OneStep RT-PCR kit. The public reads were run again by TCRdb, first through fastp at Q25 and then through MiXCR, and only productive beta chains were kept. For every CDR3 protein sequence, its rows merge into one entry that carries the most common genes and DNA. This sample comprises approximately 400,000 distinct CDR3 sequences, approximately 15% of them detected only once. The ten top clones hold more than 9.5% of the sample. Sequencing input: blood. These receptors were obtained from a woman in her fifties or sixties with Graves' hyperthyroidism.

This clonotype was counted at least ten times. The CDR3 here is CASRNRVYGEQYF. CDR3 coding DNA: TGTGCCAGCAGAAACAGGGTTTACGGCGAGCAGTACTTC. The rearrangement joins TRBV11-2 to TRBJ2-7; maybe TRBD1 (6 bases). The V and J ends lost 6 bases and 6 bases respectively, with 15 bases between them. The CDR3 is 13 amino acids. CDR1 SGHAT and CDR2 FQNNGV come from the germline V gene. The full variable domain, with the rest looked up from reference TRBV11-2 and TRBJ2-7, is EAGVAQSPRYKIIEKRQSVAFWCNPISGHATLYWYQQILGQGPKLLIQFQNNGVVDDSQLPKDRFSAERLKGVDSTLKIQPAKLEDSAVYLCASRNRVYGEQYFGPGTRLTVT.

This clonotype was detected many times. The V call is TRBV2, the J call TRBJ1-1; 7 bases map to TRBD1. The V gene's germline CDR1 is SNHLY and CDR2 FYNNEI. CDR3 length: 13 amino acids. The ends lost 6 bases at V and 6 bases at J; junction bases unmatched: 7. The CDR3 DNA reads TGTGCCAGCAGAATCGACAGGGAGGCTGAAGCTTTCTTT. Its protein product is CASRIDREAEAFF.

This clonotype was counted many times. The J gene is TRBJ2-1, the V gene TRBV2, with D maybe TRBD1 (5 bases). V was trimmed by 3 bases and J by 7 bases, leaving 13 bases between them. The germline CDR1 and CDR2 sequences are SNHLY and FYNNEI. The CDR3 spans 14 residues. CDR3 region: CASSEGPLGNEQFF. In nucleotides, the CDR3 is TGTGCCAGCAGTGAGGGGCCCCTAGGTAATGAGCAGTTCTTC.